Listed here are 7 T cell receptor beta chains from one sample, sequenced in a study of T-cell reconstitution after alpha-beta-depleted transplantation in children. A library of TCRbeta sequences, prepared with unique molecular identifiers, was generated. MiXCR was run by TCRdb on the PCR reads, yielding one entry per CDR3 protein. The top ten clones hold approximately 2.5% of a sample with about 240,000 distinct CDR3 sequences, about 25% of them seen once. The source was PBMCs, collected before TCRalphabeta/CD19-depleted stem cell transplant. The receptor set was obtained from a girl aged 2 to 10 with Fanconi anemia, due to receive a stem cell transplant.

This clonotype was counted once. The V gene is TRBV12-3 or TRBV12-4, the J gene TRBJ2-1; perhaps TRBD1 as D (7 bases). V lost 0 bases and J lost 8, with 20 bases in between. CDR3 length equals 17 residues. The CDR3 DNA reads as TGTGCCAGCAGTTTAGCAGCCGGCAGGGGGGTTGATGATGAGCAGTTCTTC. Translated, it gives CASSLAAGRGVDDEQFF.

This clonotype was seen repeatedly, ten times or more. The rearrangement links TRBV20-1 to TRBJ2-3; D possibly uses TRBD1 or TRBD2 (6 bases each). The CDR3 runs 15 residues. V lost 5 bases and J lost 0, with 15 bases in between. Looked up from germline, CDR1 is DFQATT and CDR2 is SNEGSKA (reference sequence). The CDR3, as DNA: TGCAGTGCTCCCCACACAGGGACTAGCACAGATACGCAGTATTTT. This translates into CSAPHTGTSTDTQYF.

This sequence joins TRBV25-1 and TRBJ2-1, with TRBD1 as a possible D gene (6 bases). V was cut by 3 bases and J by 6 bases, with 12 bases left in between. The CDR3 totals 14 residues. CDR1 is MGHDK, CDR2 SYGVNS, per germline. CDR3 loop: CASSDSGTFNEQFF. In DNA, the CDR3 is TGTGCCAGCAGTGATTCCGGGACATTCAATGAGCAGTTCTTC.

Comment on this clonotype: Sequence at one end of the junction differs from germline and may be a read error. This chain uses TRBV29-1 with TRBJ1-5; D remains ambiguous. Germline V gene lookup returns CDR1 SQVTM and CDR2 ANQGSEA. The CDR3 extends over 13 amino acids. This chain's CDR3 is CSAEFRDGEPQHF. CDR3 DNA: TGCAGCGCTGAATTCCGCGACGGGGAGCCCCAGCATTTT.

The V and J genes are TRBV7-2 and TRBJ2-7, with D perhaps TRBD1 (5 bases). The germline V gene encodes CDR1 SGHTA and CDR2 FQGNSA. This CDR3 spans 14 amino acids. V was cut by 2 bases and J by 4 bases, with 12 bases left in between. CDR3 amino acids: CASSLQGLDYEQYF. CDR3 bases: TGTGCCAGCAGCTTACAGGGATTGGATTACGAGCAGTACTTC.

This clonotype was detected many times. The V call is TRBV20-1, the J call TRBJ2-3; D call uncertain. The V gene's germline CDR1 is DFQATT and CDR2 SNEGSKA (reference sequence). V was clipped by 6 bases and J by 3 bases, with 13 bases between them. The CDR3 is 13 residues long. The CDR3 reads CSASIVVTDTQYF. CDR3 sequence (DNA): TGCAGTGCGTCAATCGTCGTTACAGATACGCAGTATTTT.

V usage is TRBV5-1 and J usage is TRBJ2-5; tentatively, D is TRBD2 (6 bases). The CDR3 spans 13 residues. Germline lookup yields CDR1 SGHRS and CDR2 YFSETQ. Trimming stripped 8 bases from V and 5 bases from J, with 16 bases between. The CDR3 DNA reads TGCGCCAGGAAACCGGGACTTTGGGAGACCCAGTACTTC. Residues: CARKPGLWETQYF.